Following are 27 T cell receptor beta chains from one sample sequenced in a study of blood T cell repertoires in COVID-19. TCRdb's table, derived via immunoSEQ multiplex PCR, lists solely in-frame clones and lacks some. Here the sample spans around 120,000 clones, 69% being singletons. Sequencing input: peripheral blood. The source is a woman between 65 and 79 years old with acute or convalescent COVID-19.

This sequence joins TRBV29-1 and TRBJ2-7; TRBD1 is a possible D gene (6 bases). V lost 7 bases and J lost 3, with 10 bases in between. CDR1 SQVTM and CDR2 ANQGSEA come from the germline V gene. The CDR3 has 11 amino acids. The CDR3 region is CSAQDSYEQYF. In nucleotides, the CDR3 is TGCAGCGCCCAGGACAGCTACGAGCAGTACTTC.

The V and J genes are TRBV4-3 and TRBJ2-3; perhaps TRBD1 as D (5 bases). This CDR3 contains 15 residues. Per the germline V gene, CDR1 is LGHNA and CDR2 is YSLEER. Trimming cost V 0 bases and J 1 base, with 8 bases left between them. In DNA form, the CDR3 reads TGCGCCAGCAGCCAAGATGGGGCCCGCACAGATACGCAGTATTTT. Its protein product is CASSQDGARTDTQYF.

This chain joins TRBV6-5 and TRBJ1-6, with a possible D match to TRBD1 (5 bases). The germline V and J ends were trimmed by 1 base and 6 bases, with 10 bases remaining between them. Germline-derived CDR1 and CDR2 are MNHEY and SVGAGI. The CDR3 runs to 15 residues. The CDR3 nucleotides are TGTGCCAGCAGTTACTTCCAGGGCTCTAATTCACCCCTCCACTTT. It translates to CASSYFQGSNSPLHF.

The table lists this clone with a count of one. The genes are TRBV10-3 and TRBJ1-2; D uncertain. Between the trimmed V and J ends, which lost 0 bases and 5 bases, there was a span of 13 bases. CDR1 ENHRY and CDR2 SYGVKD come from the germline V gene. The CDR3 is 15 residues long. CDR3 sequence (DNA): TGTGCCATCAGTGAGTCCTACACCCCTAGGTATGGCTACACCTTC. Translating gives CAISESYTPRYGYTF.

This sequence joins TRBV6-5 and TRBJ1-2; 10 nucleotides align to TRBD1. Germline-derived CDR1 and CDR2 are MNHEY and SVGAGI. The CDR3 has 14 amino acids. Trimming took 6 bases from V and 4 from J; bases not matched to a gene: 5. As DNA, the CDR3 is TGTGCCAGCAGCTTGGACAGGGGGAGCTATGGCTACACCTTC. This encodes CASSLDRGSYGYTF.

The V gene is TRBV2, the J gene TRBJ2-7; TRBD1 is a possible D gene (6 bases). This CDR3 has 13 residues. Germline CDR1 SNHLY, CDR2 FYNNEI. V was clipped by 6 bases and J by 10 bases, with 19 bases between them. The CDR3 DNA reads as TGTGCCAGCAGGAAGGACAGTTTTAATGAACAGTACTTC. This gives the protein CASRKDSFNEQYF.

The sample holds one count of this clone. The V and J genes are TRBV19 and TRBJ2-1; 10 bases fit TRBD1. V was pared by 6 bases and J by 6 bases, with 11 bases of the junction left unmatched. The CDR3 runs 16 residues. CDR1 and CDR2 from the germline V gene are LNHDA and SQIVND (reference sequence). CDR3 nucleotide sequence: TGTGCCAGTAGCATTCCGACCGGGACAGGGGTCAATGAGCAGTTCTTC. Amino acids: CASSIPTGTGVNEQFF.

The chain links TRBV2 to TRBJ2-7, with TRBD2 identical over 14 bases. The CDR3 length is 16 residues. The germline V gene has CDR1 SNHLY and CDR2 FYNNEI. The J segment lost 1 base and the V segment lost 7 bases, leaving 6 bases of the junction unmatched. The DNA for the CDR3 is TGTGCCAGCACCAGGACTAGCGGGAGGTTATCCTACGAGCAGTACTTC. Amino acids: CASTRTSGRLSYEQYF.

This chain joins TRBV3-1 (or the pseudogene TRBV3-2) and TRBJ2-1; D perhaps matches TRBD1 (6 bases). Per germline, CDR1 LGHDT and CDR2 YNNKEL (reference sequence). Trimming left V 4 bases short and J 6 bases short, with 7 bases between. This CDR3 comprises 12 residues. The DNA of the CDR3 is TGTGCCAGCAGCCCACAGGGCAATGAGCAGTTCTTC. Its protein is CASSPQGNEQFF.

V gene TRBV9 combines with J gene TRBJ1-1; D gene unclear. Germline loops: CDR1 SGDLS, CDR2 YYNGEE. V lost 4 bases to trimming and J lost 2 bases, with 12 bases between them. There are 14 residues in the CDR3. In nucleotides, the CDR3 is TGTGCCAGCAGCTTCCTGACGGGAAACACTGAAGCTTTCTTT. This sequence encodes CASSFLTGNTEAFF.

The chain couples TRBV4-1 to TRBJ1-2; perhaps TRBD1 as D (5 bases). Germline lookup yields CDR1 MGHRA and CDR2 YSYEKL. V dropped 3 bases and J dropped 6 bases, with 14 bases sitting between them. CDR3 length: 14 residues. CDR3 region: CASSQSQGGNGYTF. As DNA, the CDR3 is TGCGCCAGCAGCCAGTCCCAGGGTGGGAATGGCTACACCTTC.

The chain recombines TRBV19 with TRBJ2-1; 8 bases line up with TRBD2. CDR1 LNHDA and CDR2 SQIVND come from the germline V gene (reference sequence). V gave up 4 bases and J gave up 3 bases; unmatched junction bases: 2. This CDR3 comprises 14 residues. The CDR3 protein is CASSTRGGYNEQFF. The CDR3 DNA is TGTGCCAGTAGTACCCGGGGGGGCTACAATGAGCAGTTCTTC.

V usage is TRBV10-3 and J usage is TRBJ2-7; 9 bases fit TRBD1. CDR1 and CDR2 (germline): ENHRY, SYGVKD. With V trimmed by 7 bases and J by 3 bases, 7 bases remained unmatched. The CDR3 is 14 amino acids. The CDR3 sequence is CAINPGTGYYEQYF. The CDR3 DNA follows: TGTGCCATCAACCCCGGGACAGGGTACTACGAGCAGTACTTC.

In this sample, this clone turned up once. The J gene is TRBJ2-1, the V gene TRBV9; 10 nucleotides align to TRBD2. V shed 1 base and J 8 bases; nucleotides not matched to a gene: 3. The CDR3 runs 14 residues. Germline CDR1 is SGDLS and CDR2 is YYNGEE. CDR3: CASSVSGGADEQFF. Written as DNA, the CDR3 is TGTGCCAGCAGCGTAAGCGGGGGGGCCGATGAGCAGTTCTTC.

This chain connects TRBV19 to TRBJ2-2; TRBD2 matches at 7 bases. The length of the CDR3 is 15 residues. Losses at the gene ends were 6 bases for V and 5 bases for J; bases not matched to a gene: 9. Germline CDR1 and CDR2: LNHDA and SQIVND (reference sequence). The DNA of the CDR3 is TGTGCCAGTAGCCCTGTGCTAGCGGCAACCGGGGAGCTGTTTTTT. This gives the protein CASSPVLAATGELFF. The full variable domain, completed using reference TRBV19 and TRBJ2-2, is DGGITQSPKYLFRKEGQNVTLSCEQNLNHDAMYWYRQDPGQGLRLIYYSQIVNDFQKGDIAEGYSVSREKKESFPLTVTSAQKNPTAFYLCASSPVLAATGELFFGEGSRLTVL.

The V call is TRBV10-1, the J call TRBJ2-2; TRBD2 aligns across 13 bases. The CDR3 sequence is 17 residues long. The germline V gene has CDR1 WNHNN and CDR2 SYGVQD (reference sequence). V dropped 4 bases and J dropped 3; count of bases not matched to a gene: 5. Here the CDR3 reads CASSAQGLAGYTGELFF. CDR3 in DNA: TGCGCCAGCAGTGCCCAGGGACTAGCGGGGTACACCGGGGAGCTGTTTTTT.

The rearrangement links TRBV3-1 (or the pseudogene TRBV3-2) to TRBJ2-5; no clear D gene. V was cut by 4 bases and J by 3 bases, with 12 bases left in between. This CDR3 has 14 residues. CDR1 is LGHDT, CDR2 YNNKEL, per germline (reference sequence). The CDR3 DNA reads TGTGCCAGCAGCCCGACGCGGATAGAAGAGACCCAGTACTTC. Translated: CASSPTRIEETQYF.

This sequence joins TRBV7-9 and TRBJ2-3, with 9 bases fitting TRBD2. V dropped 5 bases and J dropped 5; count of bases not matched to a gene: 5. The V gene's germline CDR1 is SEHNR and CDR2 FQNEAQ (reference sequence). The CDR3 loop spans 14 amino acids. The CDR3 sequence: CASSLVSGRDTQYF. In nucleotides, the CDR3 is TGTGCCAGCAGCCTTGTTAGCGGGAGAGATACGCAGTATTTT.

In this sample, this clone turned up a few times. The chain has TRBV6-5 and TRBJ1-6; D not certain. The V gene's germline CDR1 is MNHEY and CDR2 SVGAGI. Trimming pared 5 bases from V and 0 bases from J, leaving 5 bases between. The length of the CDR3 is 14 residues. As DNA, the CDR3 is TGTGCCAGCAGTCCGAGCTCCTATAATTCACCCCTCCACTTT. As protein: CASSPSSYNSPLHF.

There are a few counts of this clone. The V and J genes are TRBV7-2 and TRBJ2-1; D uncertain. Trimming took 4 bases from V and 1 from J, leaving 11 bases between them. Germline V gene data show CDR1 as SGHTA and CDR2 as FQGNSA. This CDR3 region has 15 residues. The CDR3 DNA reads TGTGCCAGCAGCTCCCACTTCGGTTCCTACAATGAGCAGTTCTTC. This translates into CASSSHFGSYNEQFF.

The CDR3: CASSVQSISNQPQHF. DNA of the CDR3: TGTGCCAGCAGTGTACAAAGTATTAGCAATCAGCCCCAGCATTTT. The chain uses TRBV2 and TRBJ1-5; D is unresolved. V shed 4 bases and J shed 0 bases, with 10 bases lying between them. Germline V gene lookup returns CDR1 SNHLY and CDR2 FYNNEI. The CDR3 is made up of 15 amino acids.

J is TRBJ2-1 and V is TRBV7-6; no clear D gene. Germline V gene data show CDR1 as SGHVS and CDR2 as FNYEAQ. Trimming left V 4 bases short and J 7 bases short, with 8 bases between. CDR3 length equals 12 residues. The CDR3 sequence: CASSSIRNEQFF. The CDR3 nucleotides read TGTGCCAGCAGCTCAATTCGGAATGAGCAGTTCTTC.

This clone was detected a few times. In the same sample, other DNA sequences code for this CDR3. The chain recombines TRBV7-2 with TRBJ2-3, with no clear D. V lost 6 bases to trimming and J lost 1 base, with 8 bases between them. This CDR3 has 13 residues. CDR1 is SGHTA and CDR2 is FQGNSA in the germline V gene. The CDR3 is CASSAQGTDTQYF. In DNA form, the CDR3 reads TGTGCCAGCAGTGCCCAGGGCACAGATACGCAGTATTTT. Full variable domain (rest looked up from reference TRBV7-2 and TRBJ2-3): GAGVSQSPSNKVTEKGKDVELRCDPISGHTALYWYRQSLGQGLEFLIYFQGNSAPDKSGLPSDRFSAERTGGSVSTLTIQRTQQEDSAVYLCASSAQGTDTQYFGPGTRLTVL.

This sequence joins TRBV5-6 and TRBJ2-5, with TRBD2 identical over 10 bases. Germline V lookup: CDR1 SGHDT, CDR2 YYEEEE. V was clipped by 3 bases and J by 4 bases; unmatched bases: 3. There are 14 residues in the CDR3. The CDR3 loop is CASSSSGGAETQYF. CDR3 sequence (DNA): TGTGCCAGCAGCTCCAGCGGGGGGGCAGAGACCCAGTACTTC.

The CDR3 coding sequence is TGTGCCACCAAAGATAGGGGCAGTCAGCCCCAGCATTTT. Translation: CATKDRGSQPQHF. This sequence joins TRBV12-3 or TRBV12-4 and TRBJ1-5; D might be TRBD1 (5 bases). V was trimmed by 10 bases and J by 6 bases, leaving 16 bases between them. This CDR3 contains 13 residues.

The chain combines TRBV9 with TRBJ2-3; 12 bases map to TRBD2. After removal of 1 base from V and 6 bases from J, the junction contained 3 bases not matched to a gene. The CDR3 is made up of 15 amino acids. Germline V gene lookup returns CDR1 SGDLS and CDR2 YYNGEE. CDR3 DNA sequence: TGTGCCAGCAGCGTACTAGCGGGGGGGCCGGATACGCAGTATTTT. Translating it yields CASSVLAGGPDTQYF.

DNA of the CDR3: TGTGCCAGCTCGGGACAGGGGGACACCGGGGAGCTGTTTTTT. Its translation: CASSGQGDTGELFF. The chain is built from TRBV7-9 and TRBJ2-2; TRBD1 aligns across 11 bases. Germline CDR1 is SEHNR and CDR2 is FQNEAQ (reference sequence). This CDR3 contains 14 residues. V shed 8 bases and J 3 bases; nucleotides not matched to a gene: 2.